The 6 T cell receptor beta chains below all came from one sample that was sequenced in a study of T cells in Graves' hyperthyroidism and ophthalmopathy. The investigators amplified TCR beta CDR3 regions from RNA transcripts. The HTBI primer set was used in a first-round RT-PCR of the TCR CDR3. Using its own MiXCR run on the multiplex PCR reads, TCRdb lists one record per CDR3 protein. The sample has hundreds of thousands of distinct CDR3 sequences, 15% to 20% seen once; the top ten hold 3% to 4%. Sample: blood. All receptors come from a woman aged 40 to 50 with Graves' ophthalmopathy.

This clonotype was counted many times. V is TRBV27 and J is TRBJ1-2; 11 nucleotides align to TRBD1. Unmatched junction bases numbered 7, after V lost 3 bases and J lost 4 bases. Germline lookup yields CDR1 MNHEY and CDR2 SMNVEV (reference sequence). The CDR3 sequence is 16 residues long. The CDR3 region is CASSFSGQGARYGYTF. The CDR3 DNA is TGTGCCAGCAGTTTTTCAGGACAGGGGGCTCGCTATGGCTACACCTTC.

The gene calls are TRBV7-9 and TRBJ2-1; 8 bases match TRBD2. J gave up 10 bases and V 0 bases, and 8 bases lay outside the gene matches. The CDR3 has 15 residues. Germline V lookup: CDR1 SEHNR, CDR2 FQNEAQ (reference sequence). The CDR3 protein is CASSLALSGRGEQFF. As DNA, the CDR3 is TGTGCCAGCAGCTTAGCCCTAAGCGGGAGAGGAGAGCAGTTCTTC.

Many counts were recorded for this clonotype. The chain combines TRBV5-1 with TRBJ2-1; the match to TRBD1 covers 10 bases. This CDR3 region has 19 residues. Germline trimming cut 4 bases from V and 0 bases from J; bases unmatched to any gene: 13. The V gene's germline CDR1 is SGHRS and CDR2 YFSETQ. This CDR3 reads CASSTVPGQGTSSYNEQFF. Here the CDR3 DNA reads TGCGCCAGCAGCACCGTCCCGGGACAGGGGACGAGCTCCTACAATGAGCAGTTCTTC.

The table lists this clonotype with a few counts. The J gene is TRBJ2-1, the V gene TRBV29-1, with D maybe TRBD1 (5 bases). Trimming removed 6 bases at V and 0 bases at J, with 9 bases between. Germline V gene sequence: CDR1 SQVTM, CDR2 ANQGSEA. The CDR3 loop spans 13 amino acids. CDR3 loop: CSVGRSSYNEQFF. The CDR3 DNA reads as TGCAGCGTGGGGCGGAGCTCCTACAATGAGCAGTTCTTC.

Many counts were recorded for this clonotype. The chain carries TRBV3-1 and TRBJ1-3, with D unclear. Germline assignment: CDR1 LGHDT and CDR2 YNNKEL (reference sequence). Trimming cost V 4 bases and J 0 bases, with 1 base left between them. This CDR3 is 12 amino acids long. CDR3 coding DNA: TGTGCCAGCAGCCGCTCTGGAAACACCATATATTTT. Protein: CASSRSGNTIYF. Filled out from reference TRBV3-1 and TRBJ1-3, the complete variable domain reads DTAVSQTPKYLVTQMGNDKSIKCEQNLGHDTMYWYKQDSKKFLKIMFSYNNKELIINETVPNRFSPKSPDKAHLNLHINSLELGDSAVYFCASSRSGNTIYFGEGSWLTVV.

This clonotype was seen only a few times. The chain joins TRBV30 to TRBJ2-2; a weak D match, TRBD2 (5 bases). Germline CDR1 is GTSNPN and CDR2 is SVGIG (reference sequence). Between the trimmed V and J ends, which lost 1 base and 4 bases, there was a span of 10 bases. The CDR3 extends over 14 amino acids. This CDR3 is CAWSEGSVTGELFF. The CDR3, as DNA: TGTGCCTGGAGTGAAGGGAGCGTCACCGGGGAGCTGTTTTTT.